The 3 T cell receptor beta chains listed next were all sequenced from one sample in a study of cytomegalovirus exposure and HLA in healthy donors (dated by TCRdb to about 2017). The library was prepared using the immunoSEQ multiplex PCR assay. For the multiplex PCR, a mixture combining 60 forward primers for TCR Vbeta segments and 13 reverse primers for TCR Jbeta segments was used. Not all clones reach the TCRdb copy of this immuneACCESS table, which keeps in-frame sequences only. Checked studies attribute under half of the gap to unresolved V genes and leave the rest unexplained. The sample includes 95,000 to 110,000 clones, with about 80% observed a single time. Less than 3.5% of the sample comes from the top ten. The sequenced sample was PBMCs. These receptors came from a man aged 25-40 years in good health and CMV-seropositive.

The chain combines TRBV5-1 with TRBJ2-7, with a weak D call TRBD1 (6 bases). Trimming stripped 4 bases from V and 4 bases from J, with 21 bases between. Germline-derived CDR1 and CDR2 are SGHRS and YFSETQ. This CDR3 is 16 amino acids long. The CDR3 reads CASSLFAGAMLYEQYF. The CDR3 nucleotides are TGCGCCAGCAGCCTATTCGCAGGGGCGATGCTATACGAGCAGTACTTC.

V gene TRBV12-5 combines with J gene TRBJ2-3; D may be TRBD2 (6 bases). Germline V CDR1 and CDR2: LGHNT, FRNRAP. V lost 0 bases and J 9 bases, leaving 13 bases between the germline ends. This CDR3 has 14 amino acids. The chain's CDR3 is CASGLVHKGGTQYF. The CDR3, as DNA: TGTGCTAGTGGTTTGGTACATAAGGGAGGAACGCAGTATTTT.

Concerning this clone: A read error may account for a junction end that differs from germline. This chain uses TRBV13 with TRBJ1-2; 7 nucleotides agree with TRBD1. The V gene's germline CDR1 is PRHDT and CDR2 FYEKMQ (reference sequence). The CDR3 contains 11 residues. The CDR3 DNA reads as TGTGCCAGCAGCACCAGACAGGGATCCTCCTTC. It yields the protein CASSTRQGSSF.